Here is one T cell receptor (beta chain) with its context. Using immunoSEQ multiplex PCR, the repertoire was profiled, and TCRdb retains in-frame clones only, with some absent. This sample has tens of thousands of clones, with 90% to 95% found just once. This record belongs to a study of human thymus T cells. Genomic DNA was extracted from every available blood leukocyte. This TCR was recovered from a boy in the first two years of life with a congenital heart defect but otherwise immunologically healthy. The sequenced sample consisted of blood.

The chain's CDR3 is CASSPRAGGSDTQYF. CDR3 nucleotides: TGTGCCAGCAGCCCCAGGGCGGGGGGCTCCGATACGCAGTATTTT. This chain joins TRBV7-2 and TRBJ2-3; 8 nucleotides align to TRBD2. This CDR3 region has 15 residues. Germline V gene data show CDR1 as SGHTA and CDR2 as FQGNSA. With V trimmed by 5 bases and J by 6 bases, 10 bases remained unmatched.